Following are 6 T cell receptor beta chains from one sample sequenced in a study of blood T cell repertoires in COVID-19. The assay was immunoSEQ multiplex PCR, and TCRdb's table has in-frame clones only and misses some. The sample gives about 68,000 clones, 65% to 90% of which show up once; 20% to 25% is in the top ten. Specimen: peripheral blood. The origin of the receptors is a man aged 50 to 59 with acute or convalescent COVID-19.

V is TRBV7-3 and J is TRBJ2-3; 9 bases agree with TRBD1. Germline V gene sequence: CDR1 SGHTA, CDR2 FQGTGA. The CDR3 sequence is 15 residues long. V lost 5 bases to trimming and J lost 4 bases; unmatched junction nucleotides: 7. The DNA for the CDR3 is TGTGCCAGCAGCACAACAGGGGGCTCCGCAGATACGCAGTATTTT. Protein product: CASSTTGGSADTQYF.

The chain recombines TRBV12-5 with TRBJ2-3; D is perhaps TRBD1 (6 bases). The CDR3 sequence is 14 residues long. Germline CDR1 is LGHNT and CDR2 is FRNRAP. Trimming stripped 1 base from V and 8 bases from J, with 13 bases between. CDR3 bases: TGTGCTAGTGGTTTGGACAGGGTTCTTGGTACGCAGTATTTT. Translating it yields CASGLDRVLGTQYF.

The chain carries TRBV3-1 (or the pseudogene TRBV3-2) and TRBJ1-1; D is unresolved. Trimming took off 2 bases at V and 3 bases at J, with 7 bases between the two ends. Germline V gene lookup returns CDR1 LGHDT and CDR2 YNNKEL (reference sequence). The length of the CDR3 is 13 residues. The CDR3 coding sequence is TGTGCCAGCAGCCAACATGAGGACACTGAAGCTTTCTTT. The encoded protein is CASSQHEDTEAFF.

The gene calls are TRBV18 and TRBJ2-5, with D perhaps matching TRBD1 (6 bases). This CDR3 is 14 amino acids long. The V gene's germline CDR1 is KGHSH and CDR2 LQKENI. The germline V and J ends were trimmed by 0 bases and 5 bases, with 10 bases remaining between them. The CDR3 region has the DNA TGTGCCAGCTCACCACCGAGTCAGGGGGAGACCCAGTACTTC. It codes for CASSPPSQGETQYF.

The V and J genes are TRBV6-6 and TRBJ2-7; 10 nucleotides line up with TRBD1. CDR1 and CDR2 from the germline V gene are MNHNY and SVGAGI (reference sequence). The CDR3 contains 15 residues. The junction had 7 bases not matched to a gene; V was cut back by 6 bases and J by 2 bases. DNA for the CDR3: TGTGCCAGCAGCCAAAAGGGACAGGGGCCCTACGAGCAGTACGTC. Protein: CASSQKGQGPYEQYV.

There are a few counts of this clone. V usage is TRBV19 and J usage is TRBJ1-4; 10 bases agree with TRBD1. Germline-derived CDR1 and CDR2 are LNHDA and SQIVND (reference sequence). J gave up 2 bases and V 11 bases, and 11 bases lay outside the gene matches. The CDR3 runs 16 residues. CDR3 sequence (DNA): TGTGCCCCGACAGGGGGCGAGCGGTGGACTAATGAAAAACTGTTTTTT. Its translation: CAPTGGERWTNEKLFF. The entire variable domain, with the rest obtained from reference TRBV19 and TRBJ1-4, is as follows: DGGITQSPKYLFRKEGQNVTLSCEQNLNHDAMYWYRQDPGQGLRLIYYSQIVNDFQKGDIAEGYSVSREKKESFPLTVTSAQKNPTAFYLCAPTGGERWTNEKLFFGSGTQLSVL.